This TCR beta chain was captured in a study of cytomegalovirus exposure and HLA in healthy donors. Study as a whole: Genotyping showed 75% to 90% of fewer than 500 donors falling in the Caucasian-associated ancestry cluster.

Notes on this clone: Its antigen remains unidentified.

The PCR used 60 Vbeta and 13 Jbeta primers. The protocol was immunoSEQ multiplex PCR, while the TCRdb copy is restricted to in-frame clones and leaves out a portion. The sample contains 45,000 to 65,000 clones, roughly 80% of which appear only once. Healthy bone marrow donors supplied every sample. The ends were cut back, 2 bases at V and 1 base at J, with 12 bases in the middle. The CDR3 is made up of 16 amino acids. Germline loops: CDR1 MNHNS, CDR2 SASEGT. General study findings and limits: It was confirmed in vitro that a few of the CMV-associated chains were specific for CMV antigens. TCR beta sequences numbering 16,951 were associated with HLA alleles at 0.05 false discovery rate in a later analysis.

This receptor was identified in a young man in good health and CMV-seronegative. Sequencing input: PBMCs. The chain employs TRBV6-1 and TRBJ2-1; possible D gene TRBD2, 6 bases. The CDR3 reads CASSEFAGLSYNEQFF. The CDR3 DNA sequence: TGTGCCAGCAGTGAATTTGCGGGACTGTCCTACAATGAGCAGTTCTTC.